This is a list of T cell receptor beta chains from one sample in a study of cytomegalovirus exposure and HLA in healthy donors. Method: immunoSEQ multiplex PCR; TCRdb's copy keeps in-frame clones and lacks some. Here the sample spans some 130,000 clones, approximately 80% being singletons. The material sequenced was PBMCs. These receptors originate from a man in his thirties or forties in good health and CMV-seronegative. Both conserved end residues are part of each CDR3. D genes are given only for firm matches. For some rows the clone size is stated as once, few or many, or as a class when expanded; others skip it.

v_gene,d_gene,j_gene,len,abundance,CDR3aa,CDR3nt
TRBV7-3,-,TRBJ2-1,13,-,CASASGSYNEQFF,TGTGCCAGCGCCAGCGGCTCCTACAATGAGCAGTTCTTC
TRBV11-3,-,TRBJ1-1,12,-,CASSFGGSEAFF,TGTGCCAGCAGCTTCGGGGGGTCTGAAGCTTTCTTT
TRBV7-8,TRBD2,TRBJ2-1,17,-,CASSPLGRASSYNEQFF,TGTGCCAGCAGCCCCCTCGGGAGGGCCAGCTCCTACAATGAGCAGTTCTTC
TRBV27,TRBD1,TRBJ2-7,16,-,CASSLSIGQASYEQYF,TGTGCCAGCAGTTTATCGATCGGACAGGCCTCCTACGAGCAGTACTTC
TRBV2,TRBD1,TRBJ2-5,13,-,CASSRDRDETQYF,TGTGCCAGCAGCCGGGACAGGGATGAGACCCAGTACTTC
TRBV27,TRBD2,TRBJ2-7,15,-,CASSLAGGPGYEQYF,TGTGCCAGCAGTTTAGCGGGAGGGCCGGGATACGAGCAGTACTTC
TRBV18,-,TRBJ1-5,15,-,CASSPQQGGNQPQHF,TGTGCCAGCTCACCACAACAAGGGGGTAATCAGCCCCAGCATTTT
TRBV5-4,-,TRBJ1-1,17,once,CASSLALASGADTEAFF,TGTGCCAGCAGCTTGGCCCTAGCCTCAGGGGCCGACACTGAAGCTTTCTTT
TRBV27,-,TRBJ2-5,16,-,CASSFLGHQYQETQYF,TGTGCCAGCAGTTTTTTGGGGCACCAGTACCAAGAGACCCAGTACTTC
TRBV28,-,TRBJ2-6,15,-,CASGGTHSGANVLTF,TGTGCCAGCGGGGGGACCCACTCTGGGGCCAACGTCCTGACTTTC
TRBV28,-,TRBJ2-3,12,-,CASSLLTDTQYF,TGTGCCAGCAGTTTATTAACAGATACGCAGTATTTT
TRBV18,-,TRBJ1-4,16,-,CASSPSRTATNEKLFF,TGTGCCAGCTCACCCTCGAGGACAGCAACTAATGAAAAACTGTTTTTT
TRBV5-5,-,TRBJ2-5,13,once,CASRDSGEETQYF,TGTGCCAGCAGAGATTCGGGAGAAGAGACCCAGTACTTC
TRBV11-1,-,TRBJ2-7,13,-,CASSTTRPYEQYF,TGTGCCAGCAGCACGACTAGGCCCTACGAGCAGTACTTC
TRBV5-1,TRBD1,TRBJ1-1,14,-,CASSPGGTNTEAFF,TGCGCCAGCAGTCCAGGGGGAACGAACACTGAAGCTTTCTTT
TRBV6-1,-,TRBJ2-5,13,-,CASSEARVETQYF,TGTGCCAGCAGTGAAGCCCGCGTGGAGACCCAGTACTTC